These 15 T cell receptor beta chains share one sample of origin, sequenced in a study of response to subunit inactivated influenza vaccine. One entry per CDR3 protein, called by TCRdb with MiXCR from the RT-PCR reads. The sample includes 290,000 or so distinct CDR3 sequences, 22% of them seen just once. Specimen: PBMCs from blood, collected about 20 months after vaccination. The receptors stem from a man aged 45 to 70 who received an inactivated influenza vaccine.

This chain links TRBV19 with TRBJ1-5; D is unclear. The CDR3 length is 18 residues. V lost 3 bases, J lost 0 bases, and 18 bases lay in between. Germline CDR1 and CDR2: LNHDA and SQIVND (reference sequence). CDR3 amino acids: CASSILRRRGDSNQPQHF. CDR3 bases: TGTGCCAGTAGTATTCTCCGGAGAAGAGGCGATAGCAATCAGCCCCAGCATTTT.

The chain joins TRBV19 to TRBJ2-7, with D perhaps matching TRBD2 (6 bases). There are 13 residues in the CDR3. Germline V CDR1 and CDR2: LNHDA, SQIVND (reference sequence). V was trimmed by 4 bases and J by 2 bases, leaving 9 bases between them. CDR3 bases: TGTGCCAGTAGTAGAAGACTAGCCTACGAGCAGTACTTC. Translation gives CASSRRLAYEQYF.

This clonotype was seen just once. The chain carries TRBV5-1 and TRBJ2-5; D uncertain. V was cut by 0 bases and J by 0 bases, with 3 bases left in between. The CDR3 is made up of 13 amino acids. The germline CDR1 and CDR2 sequences are SGHRS and YFSETQ. The CDR3 DNA reads as TGCGCCAGCAGCTTGGACTACCAAGAGACCCAGTACTTC. Protein: CASSLDYQETQYF.

This chain connects TRBV20-1 to TRBJ1-5; D might be TRBD1 (5 bases). V gave up 5 bases and J gave up 4 bases, with 12 bases separating them. In germline, CDR1 is DFQATT, CDR2 SNEGSKA (reference sequence). This CDR3 is built from 13 residues. The CDR3 DNA sequence: TGCAGTGCTCCAAGGTCAGGGAATCAGCCCCAGCATTTT. Amino acids: CSAPRSGNQPQHF.

This clonotype was seen more than once but under ten times. This chain links TRBV20-1 with TRBJ1-6; 9 positions agree with TRBD1. CDR1 and CDR2 from the germline V gene are DFQATT and SNEGSKA (reference sequence). The V segment lost 5 bases and the J segment 0 bases; nucleotides outside the gene matches: 11. The CDR3 length is 18 residues. The CDR3 is CSARPRDRVSSYNSPLHF. The CDR3 nucleotides read TGCAGTGCTCGCCCCCGGGACAGGGTGAGCTCCTATAATTCACCCCTCCACTTT.

This clonotype showed up just a few times. This chain uses TRBV6-1 with TRBJ1-5, with a possible D match to TRBD1 (5 bases). Per germline, CDR1 MNHNS and CDR2 SASEGT. V gave up 5 bases and J gave up 2 bases, with 19 bases separating them. There are 17 residues in the CDR3. CDR3 loop: CASSPGTLRRGNQPQHF. CDR3 nucleotide sequence: TGTGCCAGCAGTCCCGGGACCCTTAGACGCGGCAATCAGCCCCAGCATTTT.

This clonotype was counted only a few times. The gene calls are TRBV27 and TRBJ1-6, with a tentative D call TRBD1 (5 bases). The CDR3 sequence is 14 residues long. Per germline, CDR1 MNHEY and CDR2 SMNVEV (reference sequence). Between the trimmed V and J ends, which lost 5 bases and 10 bases, there was a span of 15 bases. The CDR3 DNA reads as TGTGCCAGCAGTATCCGGGGCAGGGACTCACCCCTCCACTTT. This translates into CASSIRGRDSPLHF.

The chain joins TRBV5-1 to TRBJ2-3; D gene ambiguous. Germline loops: CDR1 SGHRS, CDR2 YFSETQ. V gave up 0 bases and J gave up 0 bases, with 11 bases separating them. There are 16 residues in the CDR3. CDR3 DNA sequence: TGCGCCAGCAGCTTGGTTGTACAGTCTAGCACAGATACGCAGTATTTT. Translated: CASSLVVQSSTDTQYF.

This clonotype has ten or more counts. The V call is TRBV7-9, the J call TRBJ1-1; D call uncertain. The V and J ends lost 6 bases and 2 bases respectively, with 13 bases between them. The CDR3 is made up of 14 amino acids. Germline V gene lookup returns CDR1 SEHNR and CDR2 FQNEAQ (reference sequence). The CDR3 here is CASSFEHVNTEAFF. In DNA, the CDR3 is TGTGCCAGCAGTTTCGAACACGTAAACACTGAAGCTTTCTTT.

The gene calls are TRBV28 and TRBJ2-5, with TRBD1 matching over 8 bases. Germline CDR1 and CDR2: MDHEN and SYDVKM. The CDR3 has 15 residues. V lost 2 bases and J lost 5; bases outside the gene matches: 7. The CDR3, as DNA: TGTGCCAGCAGTTTAGGACAGGGACACAGGGAGACCCAGTACTTC. Translation gives CASSLGQGHRETQYF. The full variable domain, its missing parts supplied by reference TRBV28 and TRBJ2-5, is DVKVTQSSRYLVKRTGEKVFLECVQDMDHENMFWYRQDPGLGLRLIYFSYDVKMKEKGDIPEGYSVSREKKERFSLILESASTNQTSMYLCASSLGQGHRETQYFGPGTRLLVL.

The chain is built from TRBV20-1 and TRBJ2-5; TRBD2 matches at 12 bases. This CDR3 has 17 amino acids. With 5 bases clipped from V and 4 bases from J, the junction kept 14 bases outside the gene matches. The V gene's germline CDR1 is DFQATT and CDR2 SNEGSKA (reference sequence). DNA for the CDR3: TGCAGTGCTCCCTACTTCCTGACTAGCGGGAGTCTAGAGACCCAGTACTTC. Residues: CSAPYFLTSGSLETQYF.

The chain couples TRBV6-1 to TRBJ2-7; 9 nucleotides agree with TRBD1. CDR1 and CDR2 from the germline V gene are MNHNS and SASEGT. V gave up 6 bases and J gave up 2 bases; unmatched junction bases: 8. The CDR3 sequence is 15 residues long. This CDR3 reads CASSRNRDRAYEQYF. In nucleotides, the CDR3 is TGTGCCAGCAGCCGAAACCGGGACAGGGCCTACGAGCAGTACTTC.

This clonotype was counted between two and nine times. The chain uses TRBV4-1 and TRBJ1-3; D ambiguous. Germline CDR1 MGHRA, CDR2 YSYEKL. The CDR3 totals 14 residues. Trimming shortened V by 4 bases and J by 2 bases, and 9 bases separated the two germline ends. CDR3 nucleotide sequence: TGCGCCAGCAGCCTGCTACCGACTGGAAACACCATATATTTT. It translates to CASSLLPTGNTIYF.

This sequence joins TRBV25-1 and TRBJ1-2; perhaps TRBD1 as D (6 bases). The CDR3 is made up of 15 amino acids. Germline assignment: CDR1 MGHDK and CDR2 SYGVNS. The V end lost 4 bases, the J end lost 5 bases, and 17 bases lay between the germline ends. CDR3 protein: CASSVGHRSPYGYTF. The DNA for the CDR3 is TGTGCCAGCAGTGTGGGACATCGCTCTCCGTATGGCTACACCTTC.

This rearrangement joins TRBV21-1 to TRBJ1-2. TRBV21-1 is tagged as a pseudogene. The CDR3 contains 14 residues. CDR3 loop: CASSKGRLIRGYTF. The CDR3 DNA reads TGTGCCAGCAGCAAAGGGCGATTAATACGCGGCTACACCTTC.